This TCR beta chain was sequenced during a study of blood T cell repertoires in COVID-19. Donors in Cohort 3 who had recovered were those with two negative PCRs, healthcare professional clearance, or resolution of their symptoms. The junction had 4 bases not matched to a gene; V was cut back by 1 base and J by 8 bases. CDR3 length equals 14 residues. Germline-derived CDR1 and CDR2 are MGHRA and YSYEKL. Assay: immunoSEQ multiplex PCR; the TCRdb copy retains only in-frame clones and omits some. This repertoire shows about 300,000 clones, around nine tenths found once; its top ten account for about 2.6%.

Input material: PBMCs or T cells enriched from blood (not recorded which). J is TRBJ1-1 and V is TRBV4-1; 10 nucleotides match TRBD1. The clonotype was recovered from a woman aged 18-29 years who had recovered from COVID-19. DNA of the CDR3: TGCGCCAGCAGCCAAGGTGACAGGGGGCGAGAAGCTTTCTTT. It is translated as CASSQGDRGREAFF.